One and the same sample provided the 6 T cell receptor beta chains below, sequenced in a study of cytomegalovirus exposure and HLA in healthy donors. With 60 Vbeta and 13 Jbeta primers, the PCR was carried out. Sequencing used immunoSEQ multiplex PCR; TCRdb keeps in-frame clones, though not all of them. This repertoire shows 160,000 or so clones, 60% to 80% found once; its top ten account for 3.5% to 4.5%. The sample taken for sequencing was PBMCs. Source of these receptors: a man between 25 and 39 years old in good health and CMV-seropositive.

This sequence joins TRBV7-2 and TRBJ1-1; D gene unclear. Germline loops: CDR1 SGHTA, CDR2 FQGNSA. The CDR3 has 13 residues. V shed 2 bases and J shed 4 bases, with 8 bases lying between them. The CDR3 DNA reads as TGTGCCAGCAGCTTAAATGGAGGCACTGAAGCTTTCTTT. Translating it yields CASSLNGGTEAFF.

The genes are TRBV6-1 and TRBJ1-2; tentative D call: TRBD1 (6 bases). The CDR3 consists of 14 residues. Germline CDR1 and CDR2: MNHNS and SASEGT. V lost 8 bases, J lost 4 bases, and 17 bases lay in between. CDR3 sequence reads: CASQLTGTTYGYTF. The CDR3 DNA reads as TGTGCCAGCCAGCTAACAGGGACAACCTATGGCTACACCTTC.

Written as DNA, the CDR3 is TGTGCCAGCAGCGACGACAGGGCGAACACTGAAGCTTTCTTT. As protein: CASSDDRANTEAFF. The chain combines TRBV7-2 with TRBJ1-1; 7 bases are a match to TRBD1. Germline V CDR1 and CDR2: SGHTA, FQGNSA. V trimming: 5 bases; J trimming: 1 base; junction bases outside the gene matches: 4. The CDR3 totals 14 residues.

A few counts support this clone. The chain employs TRBV27 and TRBJ1-2, with D hard to call. The germline V and J ends were trimmed by 3 bases and 0 bases, with 5 bases remaining between them. This CDR3 is built from 13 residues. Germline V lookup: CDR1 MNHEY, CDR2 SMNVEV (reference sequence). The DNA of the CDR3 is TGTGCCAGCAGTTTGGGCACTAACTATGGCTACACCTTC. Translated: CASSLGTNYGYTF.

This chain links TRBV10-2 with TRBJ2-7; tentative D call: TRBD2 (7 bases). Germline V lookup: CDR1 WSHSY, CDR2 SAAADI. This CDR3 comprises 14 residues. V was shortened by 5 bases and J by 4 bases, with 15 bases between the two germline ends. The CDR3 coding sequence is TGCGCCAGCAGTCAACAGGGAGGGAAGTACGAGCAGTACTTC. It translates to CASSQQGGKYEQYF.

V usage is TRBV9 and J usage is TRBJ2-7; possibly TRBD1 for D (6 bases). This CDR3 contains 16 residues. Germline V gene sequence: CDR1 SGDLS, CDR2 YYNGEE. V lost 4 bases to trimming and J lost 1 base, with 18 bases between them. CDR3 DNA sequence: TGTGCCAGCAGCTCAGAAGGGGGTATTGGGTCCTACGAGCAGTACTTC. Its protein product is CASSSEGGIGSYEQYF. The whole variable domain, filled in from reference TRBV9 and TRBJ2-7, reads DSGVTQTPKHLITATGQRVTLRCSPRSGDLSVYWYQQSLDQGLQFLIQYYNGEERAKGNILERFSAQQFPDLHSELNLSSLELGDSALYFCASSSEGGIGSYEQYFGPGTRLTVT.